This T cell receptor beta chain stems from a study of cytomegalovirus exposure and HLA in healthy donors. Broader study findings: TRBV6-2, TRBV6-3 and some other V segments were unresolvable in 87-base-pair reads. Most of the TCR beta V segments (in an earlier analysis) were productive either about 87% or about 30% of the time.

No record exists of this donor's CMV serostatus. CDR1 is MNHEY, CDR2 SMNVEV, per germline (reference sequence). The CDR3 runs 16 residues. The V and J ends lost 5 bases and 7 bases respectively, with 20 bases between them. Amplification used 60 Vbeta primers and 13 Jbeta primers. TCRdb's table, derived via immunoSEQ multiplex PCR, lists solely in-frame clones and lacks some. The data hold some 150,000 clones, with 70% to 80% observed a single time. This clone was seen once. Antigen specificity is unknown. Material: PBMCs. The chain combines TRBV27 with TRBJ1-4, with D perhaps TRBD1 (5 bases). This TCR was recovered from a human donor in good health. Written as DNA, the CDR3 is TGTGCCAGCAGTCCCGACAGCGTCGGTGTATTTGAAAAACTGTTTTTT. It specifies CASSPDSVGVFEKLFF. The complete variable domain, with remaining parts taken from reference TRBV27 and TRBJ1-4, reads EAQVTQNPRYLITVTGKKLTVTCSQNMNHEYMSWYRQDPGLGLRQIYYSMNVEVTDKGDVPEGYKVSRKEKRNFPLILESPSPNQTSLYFCASSPDSVGVFEKLFFGSGTQLSVL.